These T cell receptor beta chains were read from a single sample in a study of blood T cells in healthy people across ages. TCRdb passed the 5' RACE reads through MiXCR, listing each CDR3 protein once. The sample carries 2 million or so distinct CDR3 sequences, 40% to 55% recorded once. Material: blood. The origin of the receptors is a woman aged 40 to 50 in good health. Each CDR3 is given with its conserved first and last residue. D genes are given only for firm matches. Rows give clone size only sometimes, using once, few, many, or a class for an expanded clone.

clone_size j_call v_call d_call cdr3_aa cdr3_nt
NA TRBJ2-3 TRBV6-2/TRBV6-3 NA CASSRRRGGPDTQYF TGTGCCAGCAGCCGCCGACGGGGCGGCCCAGATACGCAGTATTTT
NA TRBJ1-2 TRBV27 NA CATLTQGKGSYGYTF TGTGCCACCCTGACACAGGGTAAGGGGAGCTATGGCTACACCTTC
NA TRBJ1-5 TRBV19 TRBD1 CASNPRDSYQPQHF TGTGCCAGTAACCCCCGGGACAGCTATCAGCCCCAGCATTTT
NA TRBJ2-5 TRBV7-7 NA CASSLNHQETQYF TGTGCTAGCAGCTTAAATCACCAAGAGACCCAGTACTTC
NA TRBJ2-4 TRBV12-3/TRBV12-4 TRBD1 CASSPGGYTDIQYF TGTGCCAGCAGTCCAGGGGGCTATACAGACATTCAGTACTTC
few TRBJ2-5 TRBV11-3 NA CASSIQTQETQYF TGTGCCAGCAGCATCCAGACCCAAGAGACCCAGTACTTC
NA TRBJ2-7 TRBV7-6 TRBD1 CASSHRGPGEQYF TGTGCCAGCAGCCACAGGGGACCGGGAGAGCAGTACTTC
NA TRBJ2-3 TRBV7-2 NA CASSLGAGRTDTQYF TGTGCCAGCAGCTTAGGGGCAGGACGCACAGATACGCAGTATTTT
NA TRBJ2-5 TRBV15 NA CATSRDRLTETQYF TGTGCCACCAGCAGGGACAGATTAACGGAGACCCAGTACTTC
NA TRBJ2-5 TRBV4-2 TRBD2 CASSQDLATSGGGETQYF TGTGCCAGCAGCCAAGATCTAGCGACTAGCGGGGGCGGGGAGACCCAGTACTTC
many TRBJ2-1 TRBV6-2/TRBV6-3 NA CASSLRDNNEQFF TGTGCCAGCAGTTTACGGGACAACAATGAGCAGTTCTTC
few TRBJ2-7 TRBV7-6 TRBD2 CASSLEQRGAAYEQYF TGTGCCAGCAGCTTAGAGCAGCGGGGGGCCGCCTACGAGCAGTACTTC
few TRBJ2-7 TRBV6-5 TRBD1 CASSPSTGGRGSEQYF TGTGCCAGCAGTCCGTCGACAGGGGGCAGGGGGTCCGAGCAGTACTTC
few TRBJ1-2 TRBV6-2/TRBV6-3 TRBD1 CASSYGDSNYGYTF TGTGCCAGCAGTTACGGGGACAGCAATTATGGCTACACCTTC
NA TRBJ1-2 TRBV28 NA CASSLSARVTGYTF TGTGCCAGCAGTTTATCGGCCAGAGTTACTGGCTACACCTTC
NA TRBJ2-7 TRBV6-4 NA CASSIGGAEGPTGEQYF TGTGCCAGCAGTATCGGGGGTGCTGAGGGGCCCACAGGCGAGCAGTACTTC
few TRBJ2-1 TRBV12-3/TRBV12-4 TRBD1 CASSSQGVSYNEQFF TGTGCCAGCAGTTCACAGGGGGTTTCCTACAATGAGCAGTTCTTC
few TRBJ2-4 TRBV7-2 NA CASSLARRGTKNIQYF TGTGCCAGCAGCTTAGCTCGCAGGGGAACCAAAAACATTCAGTACTTC
NA TRBJ2-7 TRBV20-1 NA CSAPRGGSYEQYF TGCAGTGCCCCGAGGGGCGGGTCCTACGAGCAGTACTTC
many TRBJ2-6 TRBV28 NA CASTGSGANVLTF TGTGCCAGTACAGGTTCTGGGGCCAACGTCCTGACTTTC
NA TRBJ2-1 TRBV12-5 TRBD2 CASESSGGPYNEQFF TGTGCTAGTGAATCTAGCGGGGGGCCGTACAATGAGCAGTTCTTC
NA TRBJ2-7 TRBV27 TRBD2 CASTSLAGGPYEQYF TGTGCCAGCACCTCCCTAGCGGGGGGGCCATACGAGCAGTACTTC
NA TRBJ1-1 TRBV7-9 NA CASSLTGRKYNTEAFF TGTGCCAGCAGCTTAACGGGCAGAAAGTATAACACTGAAGCTTTCTTT
NA TRBJ2-6 TRBV27 TRBD1 CASSSRTGAGANVLTF TGTGCCAGCAGTTCAAGGACAGGGGCTGGGGCCAACGTCCTGACTTTC
NA TRBJ2-5 TRBV6-2/TRBV6-3 NA CASSLPRTQYF TGTGCCAGCAGCCTGCCTCGGACCCAGTACTTC
few TRBJ1-5 TRBV2 TRBD1 CASSELGQGLLRNQPQHF TGTGCCAGCAGTGAATTGGGACAGGGCCTTTTGCGCAATCAGCCCCAGCATTTT
NA TRBJ2-7 TRBV7-2 TRBD2 CASSRLPGGTSGTYEQYF TGTGCCAGCAGCCGGCTGCCGGGGGGGACTAGCGGGACCTACGAGCAGTACTTC
NA TRBJ2-1 TRBV29-1 TRBD2 CSVESGGDYNGQFF TGCAGCGTGGAGAGCGGGGGGGACTACAATGGGCAGTTCTTC
few TRBJ2-5 TRBV11-2 NA CASSVGLPETQYF TGTGCCAGCAGCGTAGGCTTACCGGAGACCCAGTACTTC
few TRBJ2-5 TRBV20-1 NA CSARAPPQETQYF TGCAGTGCTAGAGCCCCCCCCCAAGAGACCCAGTACTTC
NA TRBJ2-2 TRBV2 NA CASSGQTNTGELFF TGTGCCAGCAGTGGACAGACGAACACCGGGGAGCTGTTTTTT
few TRBJ2-5 TRBV6-2/TRBV6-3 TRBD2 CASRRGGRETQYF TGTGCCAGCAGACGGGGGGGCCGGGAGACCCAGTACTTC
NA TRBJ1-5 TRBV29-1 NA CSVAESGGNQPQHF TGCAGCGTTGCGGAGTCCGGAGGCAATCAGCCCCAGCATTTT
NA TRBJ2-3 TRBV6-6 TRBD1 CASNLQGGVSDTQYF TGTGCCAGCAACCTACAGGGGGGTGTATCAGATACGCAGTATTTT
NA TRBJ2-1 TRBV29-1 TRBD1 CSVRTGAETQFF TGCAGCGTTAGGACAGGGGCAGAGACCCAGTTCTTC
NA TRBJ2-1 TRBV12-3/TRBV12-4 NA CASNGSGGKRVDEQFF TGTGCCAGCAACGGGTCCGGGGGCAAGAGGGTAGATGAGCAGTTCTTC
NA TRBJ2-4 TRBV4-1 NA CASSQGLTGASAKNIQYF TGCGCCAGCAGCCAAGGGCTAACGGGGGCCTCAGCCAAAAACATTCAGTACTTC
many TRBJ2-1 TRBV4-3 NA CASSQDWNEQFF TGCGCCAGCAGCCAAGATTGGAATGAGCAGTTCTTC
NA TRBJ2-1 TRBV20-1 TRBD2 CSADSGGGRLINEQFF TGCAGTGCAGACAGTGGCGGGGGAAGGTTGATCAATGAGCAGTTCTTC
NA TRBJ2-3 TRBV4-3 NA CASSQDITPTDTQYF TGCGCCAGCAGCCAAGATATCACCCCCACAGATACGCAGTATTTT
NA TRBJ2-3 TRBV5-1 TRBD2 CAGSRLRRTSGTKVLTDTQYF TGCGCCGGCAGCCGTCTTAGGAGGACTAGCGGGACCAAGGTGCTCACAGATACGCAGTATTTT
many TRBJ2-4 TRBV10-3 NA CAISESGISGGENIQYF TGTGCCATCAGTGAGTCAGGGATTAGTGGCGGGGAAAACATTCAGTACTTC
many TRBJ1-2 TRBV10-1 NA CASSDGSYGYTF TGCGCCAGCAGTGACGGGTCCTATGGCTACACCTTC
NA TRBJ2-4 TRBV7-2 TRBD2 CASSPGGVENIQYF TGTGCCAGCAGCCCTGGGGGGGTCGAAAACATTCAGTACTTC
NA TRBJ2-1 TRBV7-3 NA CASSKEGQLPYNEQFF TGTGCCAGCAGCAAAGAGGGACAACTACCATACAATGAGCAGTTCTTC
NA TRBJ2-6 TRBV27 NA CASTQNSGQLSGANVLTF TGTGCCAGCACCCAAAACTCCGGACAGCTCTCTGGGGCCAACGTCCTGACTTTC
NA TRBJ2-5 TRBV11-2 TRBD1 CASSQDRVHQETQYF TGTGCCAGCAGCCAAGACAGGGTTCACCAAGAGACCCAGTACTTC
NA TRBJ1-3 TRBV20-1 NA CSAERGDSGNTIYF TGCAGTGCTGAAAGAGGGGACTCTGGAAACACCATATATTTT
few TRBJ2-5 TRBV5-4 TRBD2 CASSFSSGGASQYF TGTGCCAGCAGCTTCTCTAGCGGGGGGGCATCCCAGTACTTC
NA TRBJ1-1 TRBV20-1 NA CRGPGGPEAFF TGCAGAGGCCCCGGAGGACCTGAAGCTTTCTTT
NA TRBJ1-2 TRBV27 NA CASSLRAEYGYTF TGTGCCAGCAGTTTAAGGGCAGAGTATGGCTACACCTTC
NA TRBJ1-2 TRBV20-1 NA CSAARGTNYGYTF TGCAGTGCCGCACGCGGAACTAACTATGGCTACACCTTC
few TRBJ2-7 TRBV7-9 TRBD1 CASSPDRIGHEQYF TGTGCCAGCAGCCCGGACAGGATTGGACACGAGCAGTACTTC
NA TRBJ2-2 TRBV6-2/TRBV6-3 TRBD2 CASSYTSGDARTGELFF TGTGCCAGCAGTTATACTAGCGGGGACGCAAGGACCGGGGAGCTGTTTTTT
NA TRBJ2-7 TRBV4-3 NA CASSQTTRSEQYF TGCGCCAGCAGCCAAACCACACGATCTGAGCAGTACTTC